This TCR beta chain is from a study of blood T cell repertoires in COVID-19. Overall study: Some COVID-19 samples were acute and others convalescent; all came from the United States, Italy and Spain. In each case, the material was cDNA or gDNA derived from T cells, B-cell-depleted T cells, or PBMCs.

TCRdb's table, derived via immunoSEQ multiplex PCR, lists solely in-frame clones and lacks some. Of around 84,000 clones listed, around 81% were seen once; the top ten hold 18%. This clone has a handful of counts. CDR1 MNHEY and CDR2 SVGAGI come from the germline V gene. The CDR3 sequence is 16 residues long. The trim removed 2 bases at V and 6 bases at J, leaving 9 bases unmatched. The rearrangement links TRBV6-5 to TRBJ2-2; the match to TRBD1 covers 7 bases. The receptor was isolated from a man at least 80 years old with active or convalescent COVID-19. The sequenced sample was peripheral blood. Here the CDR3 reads CASSYTQQGFPGELFF. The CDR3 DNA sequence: TGTGCCAGCAGTTACACCCAACAGGGGTTCCCCGGGGAGCTGTTTTTT.